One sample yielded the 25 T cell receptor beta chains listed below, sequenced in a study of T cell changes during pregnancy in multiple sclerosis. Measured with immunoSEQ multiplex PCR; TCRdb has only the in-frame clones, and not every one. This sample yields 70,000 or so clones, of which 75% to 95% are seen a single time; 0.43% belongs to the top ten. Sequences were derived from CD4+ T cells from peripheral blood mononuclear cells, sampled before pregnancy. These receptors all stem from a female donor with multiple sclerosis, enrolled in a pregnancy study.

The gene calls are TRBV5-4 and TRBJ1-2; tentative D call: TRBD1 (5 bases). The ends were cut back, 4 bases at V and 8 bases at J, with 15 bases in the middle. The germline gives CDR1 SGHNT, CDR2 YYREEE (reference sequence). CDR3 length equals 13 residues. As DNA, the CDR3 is TGTGCCAGCAGCCATCCTGGGGCGGTCGGCTACACCTTC. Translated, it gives CASSHPGAVGYTF.

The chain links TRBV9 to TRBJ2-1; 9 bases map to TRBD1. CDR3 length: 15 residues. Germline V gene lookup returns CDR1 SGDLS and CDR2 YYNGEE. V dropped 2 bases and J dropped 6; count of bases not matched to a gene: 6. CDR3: CASSVSLGQGNEQFF. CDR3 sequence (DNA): TGTGCCAGCAGCGTCAGCCTGGGACAGGGCAATGAGCAGTTCTTC. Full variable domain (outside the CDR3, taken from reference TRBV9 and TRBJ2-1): DSGVTQTPKHLITATGQRVTLRCSPRSGDLSVYWYQQSLDQGLQFLIQYYNGEERAKGNILERFSAQQFPDLHSELNLSSLELGDSALYFCASSVSLGQGNEQFFGPGTRLTVL.

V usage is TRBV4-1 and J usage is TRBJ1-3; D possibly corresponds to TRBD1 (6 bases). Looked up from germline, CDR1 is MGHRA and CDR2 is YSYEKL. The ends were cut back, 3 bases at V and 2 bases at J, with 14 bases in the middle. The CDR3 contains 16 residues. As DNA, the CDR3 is TGCGCCAGCAGCCACTCCGGACAGAACGCTGGAAACACCATATATTTT. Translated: CASSHSGQNAGNTIYF.

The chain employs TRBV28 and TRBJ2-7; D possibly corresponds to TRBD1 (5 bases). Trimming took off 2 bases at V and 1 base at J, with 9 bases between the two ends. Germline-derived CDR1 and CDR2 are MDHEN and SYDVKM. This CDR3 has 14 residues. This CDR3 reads CASSLRGASYEQYF. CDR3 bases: TGTGCCAGCAGTTTAAGGGGCGCATCCTACGAGCAGTACTTC.

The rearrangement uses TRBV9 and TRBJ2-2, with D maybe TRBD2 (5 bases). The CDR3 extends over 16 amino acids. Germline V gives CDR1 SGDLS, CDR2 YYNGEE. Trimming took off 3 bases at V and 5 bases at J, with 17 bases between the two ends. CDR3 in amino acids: CASSALGVGWTGELFF. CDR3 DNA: TGTGCCAGCAGCGCACTAGGAGTAGGTTGGACCGGGGAGCTGTTTTTT.

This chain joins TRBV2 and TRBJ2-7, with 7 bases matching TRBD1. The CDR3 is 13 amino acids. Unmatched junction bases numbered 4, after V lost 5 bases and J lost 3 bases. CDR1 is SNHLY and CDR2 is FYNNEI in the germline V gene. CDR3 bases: TGTGCCAGCAGTAAGACAGGGTACTACGAGCAGTACTTC. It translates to CASSKTGYYEQYF.

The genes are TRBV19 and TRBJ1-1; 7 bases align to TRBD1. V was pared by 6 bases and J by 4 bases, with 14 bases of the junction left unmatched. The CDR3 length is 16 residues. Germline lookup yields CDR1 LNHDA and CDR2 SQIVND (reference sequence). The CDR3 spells CASSNQGVVPGTEAFF. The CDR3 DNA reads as TGTGCCAGTAGCAATCAGGGGGTCGTCCCAGGCACTGAAGCTTTCTTT.

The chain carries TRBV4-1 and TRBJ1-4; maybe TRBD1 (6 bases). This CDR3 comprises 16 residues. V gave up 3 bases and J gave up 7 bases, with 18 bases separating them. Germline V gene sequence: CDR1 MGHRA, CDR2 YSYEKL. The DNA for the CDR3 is TGCGCCAGCAGCCAGGGACGGGGGGCTGAGGGTGAAAAACTGTTTTTT. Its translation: CASSQGRGAEGEKLFF.

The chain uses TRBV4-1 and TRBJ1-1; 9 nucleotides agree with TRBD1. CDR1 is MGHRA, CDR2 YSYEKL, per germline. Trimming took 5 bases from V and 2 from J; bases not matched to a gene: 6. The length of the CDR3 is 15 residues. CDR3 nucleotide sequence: TGCGCCAGCAGCAGGACAGGGGAACTAAACACTGAAGCTTTCTTT. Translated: CASSRTGELNTEAFF.

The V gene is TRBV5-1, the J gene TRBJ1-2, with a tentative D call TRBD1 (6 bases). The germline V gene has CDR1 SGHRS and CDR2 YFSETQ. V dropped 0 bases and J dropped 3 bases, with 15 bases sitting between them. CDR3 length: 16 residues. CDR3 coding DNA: TGCGCCAGCAGCTTGGCCTGGTCAGGGGTGGACTATGGCTACACCTTC. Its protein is CASSLAWSGVDYGYTF.

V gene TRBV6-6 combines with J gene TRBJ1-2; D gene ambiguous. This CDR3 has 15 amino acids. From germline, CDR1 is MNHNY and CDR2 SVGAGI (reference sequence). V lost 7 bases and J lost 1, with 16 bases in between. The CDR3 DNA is TGTGCCAGCACTGAATCAGGTCGCAATAACTATGGCTACACCTTC. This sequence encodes CASTESGRNNYGYTF.

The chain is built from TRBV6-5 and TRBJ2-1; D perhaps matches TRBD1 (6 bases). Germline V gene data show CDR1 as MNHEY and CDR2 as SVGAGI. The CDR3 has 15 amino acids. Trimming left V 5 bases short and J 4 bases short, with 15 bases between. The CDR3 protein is CASSPTGNTYNEQFF. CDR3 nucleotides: TGTGCCAGCAGTCCTACAGGGAATACTTACAATGAGCAGTTCTTC.

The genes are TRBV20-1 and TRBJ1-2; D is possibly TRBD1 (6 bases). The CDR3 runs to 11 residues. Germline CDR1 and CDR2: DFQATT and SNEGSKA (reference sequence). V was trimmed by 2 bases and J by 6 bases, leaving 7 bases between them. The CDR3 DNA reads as TGCAGTGCTAGACAGGGGAATGGCTACACCTTC. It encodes CSARQGNGYTF.

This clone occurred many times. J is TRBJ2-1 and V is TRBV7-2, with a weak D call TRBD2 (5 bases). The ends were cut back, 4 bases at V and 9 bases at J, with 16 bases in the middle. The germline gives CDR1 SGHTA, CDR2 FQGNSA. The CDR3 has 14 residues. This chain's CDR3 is CASSSSPIGGEQFF. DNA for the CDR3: TGTGCCAGCAGCTCCTCCCCTATCGGAGGTGAGCAGTTCTTC.

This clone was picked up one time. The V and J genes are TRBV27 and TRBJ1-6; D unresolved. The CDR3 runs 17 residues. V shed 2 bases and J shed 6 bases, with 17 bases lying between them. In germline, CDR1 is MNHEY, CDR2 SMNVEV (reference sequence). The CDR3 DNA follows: TGTGCCAGCAGTTTACGACCACCCTCGGAGGGTAATTCACCCCTCCACTTT. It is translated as CASSLRPPSEGNSPLHF.

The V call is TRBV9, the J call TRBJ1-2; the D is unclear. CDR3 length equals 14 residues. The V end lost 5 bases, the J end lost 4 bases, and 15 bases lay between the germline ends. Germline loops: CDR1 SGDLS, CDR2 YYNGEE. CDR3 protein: CASSPSVGSYGYTF. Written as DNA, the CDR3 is TGTGCCAGCAGTCCCTCAGTGGGGAGCTATGGCTACACCTTC. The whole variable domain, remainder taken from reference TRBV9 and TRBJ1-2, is DSGVTQTPKHLITATGQRVTLRCSPRSGDLSVYWYQQSLDQGLQFLIQYYNGEERAKGNILERFSAQQFPDLHSELNLSSLELGDSALYFCASSPSVGSYGYTFGSGTRLTVV.

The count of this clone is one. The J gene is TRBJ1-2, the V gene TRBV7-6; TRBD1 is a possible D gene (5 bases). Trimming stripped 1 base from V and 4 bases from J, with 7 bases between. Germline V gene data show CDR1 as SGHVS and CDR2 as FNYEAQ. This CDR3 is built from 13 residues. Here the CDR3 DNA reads TGTGCCAGCAGCTTAGGGCAGGGCTATGGCTACACCTTC. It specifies CASSLGQGYGYTF.

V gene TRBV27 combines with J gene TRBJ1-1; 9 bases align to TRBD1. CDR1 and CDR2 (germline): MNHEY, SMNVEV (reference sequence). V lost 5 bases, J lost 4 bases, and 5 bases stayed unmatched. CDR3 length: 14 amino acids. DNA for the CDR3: TGTGCCAGCAGTCAGCAGGACAGGGGCACTGAAGCTTTCTTT. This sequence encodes CASSQQDRGTEAFF.

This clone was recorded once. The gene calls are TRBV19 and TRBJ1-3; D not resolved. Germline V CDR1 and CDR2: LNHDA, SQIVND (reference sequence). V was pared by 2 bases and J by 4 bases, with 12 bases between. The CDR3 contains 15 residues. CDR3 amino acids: CASSISRSGGNTIYF. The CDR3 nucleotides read TGTGCCAGTAGTATATCACGTTCGGGGGGAAACACCATATATTTT.

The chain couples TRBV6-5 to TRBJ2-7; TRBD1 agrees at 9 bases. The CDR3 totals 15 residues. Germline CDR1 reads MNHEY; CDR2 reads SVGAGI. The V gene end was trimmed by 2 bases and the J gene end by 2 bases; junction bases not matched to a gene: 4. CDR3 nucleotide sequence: TGTGCCAGCAGTTACCTCGGGACAGGGACCTACGAGCAGTACTTC. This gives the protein CASSYLGTGTYEQYF.

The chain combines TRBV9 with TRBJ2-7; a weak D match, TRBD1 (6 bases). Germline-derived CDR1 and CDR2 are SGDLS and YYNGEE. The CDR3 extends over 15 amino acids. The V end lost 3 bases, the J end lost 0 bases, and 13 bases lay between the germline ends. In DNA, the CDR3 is TGTGCCAGCAGCGCAACGGGACATAACTCCTACGAGCAGTACTTC. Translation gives CASSATGHNSYEQYF.

The CDR3 reads CASSPPSSYEQYF. Here the CDR3 DNA reads TGTGCCAGCTCACCACCCTCTAGCTACGAGCAGTACTTC. The gene calls are TRBV18 and TRBJ2-7; unclear D gene. The CDR3 has 13 amino acids. V gave up 0 bases and J gave up 3 bases, with 6 bases separating them. Per the germline V gene, CDR1 is KGHSH and CDR2 is LQKENI.

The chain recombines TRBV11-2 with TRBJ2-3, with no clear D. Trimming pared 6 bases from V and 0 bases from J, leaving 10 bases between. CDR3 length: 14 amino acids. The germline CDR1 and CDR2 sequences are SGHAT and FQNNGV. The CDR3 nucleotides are TGTGCCAGCAGGATTGGCTCGAGCACAGATACGCAGTATTTT. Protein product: CASRIGSSTDTQYF.

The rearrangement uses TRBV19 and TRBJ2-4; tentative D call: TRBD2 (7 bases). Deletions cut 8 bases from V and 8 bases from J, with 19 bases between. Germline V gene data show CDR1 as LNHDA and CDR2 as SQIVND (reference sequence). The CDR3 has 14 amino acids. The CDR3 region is CASAIGGATDIQYF. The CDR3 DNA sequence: TGTGCCAGTGCTATTGGGGGGGCGACGGACATTCAGTACTTC.

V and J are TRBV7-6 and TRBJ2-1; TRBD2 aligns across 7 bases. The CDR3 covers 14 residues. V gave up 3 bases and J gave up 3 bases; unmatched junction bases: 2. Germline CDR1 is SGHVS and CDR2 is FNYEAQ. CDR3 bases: TGTGCCAGCAGCTTCCTAGCGGACTACAATGAGCAGTTCTTC. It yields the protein CASSFLADYNEQFF.